The sequence of this T cell receptor beta chain was determined in a study of PD-1 blockade in classical Hodgkin lymphoma. Whole-study results and caveats: Individuals who commenced nivolumab within less than 1 year of ASCT were excluded.

Libraries were prepared by immunoSEQ multiplex PCR; TCRdb keeps only in-frame clonotypes and omits some of them. There are about 99,000 clones in the sample; more than 80% occur only once, and approximately 15% lies in the top ten. The CDR3 sequence is 15 residues long. Trimming took 5 bases from V and 8 from J, leaving 20 bases between them. CDR1 SGHAT and CDR2 FQNNGV come from the germline V gene. To note about this clone: Its antigen is not identified.

Following autologous stem cell transplantation, relapse occurred in every patient, and exposure to brentuximab vedotin varied. This receptor was taken from a human donor with classical Hodgkin lymphoma. Material: peripheral blood mononuclear cells (PBMCs), obtained before the second cycle of nivolumab. J is TRBJ2-3 and V is TRBV11-2; D possibly corresponds to TRBD2 (5 bases). Written as DNA, the CDR3 is TGTGCCAGCAGCCTCGGGGAGATAAGGTCGAGTACGCAGTATTTT. Amino acid sequence: CASSLGEIRSSTQYF. Full variable domain (outside the CDR3, taken from reference TRBV11-2 and TRBJ2-3): EAGVAQSPRYKIIEKRQSVAFWCNPISGHATLYWYQQILGQGPKLLIQFQNNGVVDDSQLPKDRFSAERLKGVDSTLKIQPAKLEDSAVYLCASSLGEIRSSTQYFGPGTRLTVL.